What follows are 17 T cell receptor beta chains derived from one specimen sequenced in a study of T cells after yellow fever vaccination. TCRdb processed the 5' RACE reads anew with MiXCR; each CDR3 protein has one entry. Of a few hundred thousand distinct CDR3 sequences listed, 4.1% are singletons. Sequencing was performed on PBMCs, taken 5 days after the yellow fever booster vaccination. The origin of the receptors is a man in his late teens or twenties who received the YFV17D yellow fever vaccine.

This clonotype came up many times. The chain employs TRBV7-2 and TRBJ1-4; D gene unclear. The CDR3 has 12 residues. V was cut by 5 bases and J by 10 bases, with 11 bases left in between. Germline V gene sequence: CDR1 SGHTA, CDR2 FQGNSA. CDR3 nucleotides: TGTGCCAGCAGCACCAGTATGGGAAAACTGTTTTTT. It is translated as CASSTSMGKLFF.

This clonotype was seen a handful of times. The CDR3 is CASSLGAGKVFNQPQHF. The CDR3 region has the DNA TGTGCCAGCAGCTTGGGCGCGGGGAAGGTTTTCAATCAGCCCCAGCATTTT. This chain uses TRBV7-2 with TRBJ1-5; D remains unclear. This CDR3 has 17 residues. Trimming took 3 bases from V and 3 from J, leaving 18 bases between them. From germline, CDR1 is SGHTA and CDR2 FQGNSA.

The chain is built from TRBV30 and TRBJ2-5, with TRBD2 matching 9 bases. V lost 5 bases, J lost 4 bases, and 5 bases stayed unmatched. The germline CDR1 and CDR2 sequences are GTSNPN and SVGIG (reference sequence). This CDR3 region has 13 residues. CDR3 loop: CAWGSGLAETQYF. The CDR3, as DNA: TGTGCCTGGGGCTCGGGACTAGCAGAGACCCAGTACTTC.

This clonotype was observed a few times. The chain links TRBV6-5 to TRBJ2-7; D call uncertain. This CDR3 is 13 amino acids long. Germline assignment: CDR1 MNHEY and CDR2 SVGAGI. Trimming pared 0 bases from V and 6 bases from J, leaving 9 bases between. The CDR3 nucleotides read TGTGCCAGCAGTTACTCCCTTTGGGGCGAGCAGTACGTC. It codes for CASSYSLWGEQYV.

DNA of the CDR3: TGCAGTGCTAGAGACCGGCGCTCTTCACCCCTCCACTTT. This translates into CSARDRRSSPLHF. V gene TRBV20-1 combines with J gene TRBJ1-6; D remains ambiguous. The CDR3 totals 13 residues. V was cut by 0 bases and J by 9 bases, with 9 bases left in between. Per the germline V gene, CDR1 is DFQATT and CDR2 is SNEGSKA (reference sequence).

This clonotype was seen a handful of times. The chain has TRBV4-1 and TRBJ2-5; possible D gene TRBD2, 5 bases. The CDR3 is 17 amino acids. With 0 bases removed from V and 5 bases from J, the gap between germline ends came to 19 bases. Germline assignment: CDR1 MGHRA and CDR2 YSYEKL. CDR3: CASSQDGPGGLGETQYF. CDR3 coding DNA: TGCGCCAGCAGCCAAGATGGGCCGGGCGGACTGGGCGAGACCCAGTACTTC.

The gene calls are TRBV4-1 and TRBJ2-5, with a possible D match to TRBD1 (5 bases). CDR1 MGHRA and CDR2 YSYEKL come from the germline V gene. Deletions cut 0 bases from V and 6 bases from J, with 11 bases between. This CDR3 comprises 14 residues. Written as DNA, the CDR3 is TGCGCCAGCAGCCAAGATGGGGCAGGAAAGACCCAGTACTTC. Translating it yields CASSQDGAGKTQYF.

There are a few counts of this clonotype. The chain carries TRBV6-5 and TRBJ2-5; the D is unclear. In germline, CDR1 is MNHEY, CDR2 SVGAGI. The CDR3 has 15 residues. The V end was cut by 3 bases, the J end by 4 bases, with 15 bases between. The CDR3: CASSYHASRPETQYF. The DNA of the CDR3 is TGTGCCAGCAGTTATCACGCCAGCCGGCCAGAGACCCAGTACTTC.

Many counts were recorded for this clonotype. J is TRBJ2-2 and V is TRBV6-4; no firm D call. CDR3 length equals 13 residues. Germline-derived CDR1 and CDR2 are MRHNA and SNTAGT. V lost 2 bases, J lost 3 bases, and 4 bases lay in between. The CDR3 sequence is CASSDRDTGELFF. The CDR3 DNA follows: TGTGCCAGCAGTGACAGGGACACCGGGGAGCTGTTTTTT.

V gene TRBV12-3 or TRBV12-4 combines with J gene TRBJ1-3; 7 bases map to TRBD1. The J segment lost 3 bases and the V segment lost 7 bases, leaving 6 bases of the junction unmatched. The CDR3 contains 14 residues. The CDR3 DNA sequence: TGTGCCAGCACCCACAGGGGATTTGGAAACACCATATATTTT. Translated: CASTHRGFGNTIYF.

Ten or more counts support this clonotype. This chain connects TRBV4-3 to TRBJ2-3; D uncertain. Germline lookup yields CDR1 LGHNA and CDR2 YSLEER. The CDR3 runs to 15 residues. Trimming took off 1 base at V and 6 bases at J, with 14 bases between the two ends. CDR3 residues: CASSQGPSQGDTQYF. The CDR3, as DNA: TGCGCCAGCAGCCAAGGACCTTCCCAAGGGGATACGCAGTATTTT.

This chain joins TRBV5-6 and TRBJ2-3, with 12 bases identical to TRBD2. The CDR3 spans 16 residues. Germline V CDR1 and CDR2: SGHDT, YYEEEE. J lost 2 bases, V lost 4 bases, and 5 bases had no gene match. The CDR3 nucleotides read TGTGCCAGCAGCCTAGGGACTAGCGGGCACACAGATACGCAGTATTTT. As protein: CASSLGTSGHTDTQYF.

In this sample, this clonotype turned up a few times. The chain employs TRBV18 and TRBJ2-7; a weak D match, TRBD2 (6 bases). V was trimmed by 8 bases and J by 6 bases, leaving 23 bases between them. CDR3 length: 15 amino acids. Germline V gene sequence: CDR1 KGHSH, CDR2 LQKENI. CDR3 region: CASRGPRDSKREQYF. DNA of the CDR3: TGTGCCAGCCGAGGCCCCCGGGACTCCAAGCGCGAGCAGTACTTC.

Many counts were recorded for this clonotype. This chain links TRBV12-3 or TRBV12-4 with TRBJ1-1, with 8 bases aligning to TRBD1. CDR3 size: 12 residues. V trimming: 6 bases; J trimming: 9 bases; junction bases outside the gene matches: 6. The CDR3 sequence is CASRRDRLKAFF. The CDR3 DNA reads as TGTGCCAGCAGGAGGGACAGGTTAAAAGCTTTCTTT.

This chain connects TRBV4-2 to TRBJ2-7; tentative D call: TRBD1 (6 bases). In germline, CDR1 is LGHNA, CDR2 YNFKEQ. The CDR3 runs to 16 residues. V lost 0 bases and J 9 bases, leaving 21 bases between the germline ends. CDR3 in amino acids: CASSQDLSPYRDRQYF. CDR3 DNA: TGTGCCAGCAGCCAAGATTTAAGTCCCTACAGGGATCGGCAGTACTTC.

This clonotype was detected a few times. This chain uses TRBV15 with TRBJ2-5, with a possible D match to TRBD2 (7 bases). Trimming stripped 0 bases from V and 3 bases from J, with 14 bases between. This CDR3 is 16 amino acids long. Germline CDR1 and CDR2: LNHNV and YYDKDF (reference sequence). The CDR3 loop is CATSRDRGEGEETQYF. CDR3 sequence (DNA): TGTGCCACCAGCAGAGATCGCGGGGAGGGGGAAGAGACCCAGTACTTC.

This clonotype was counted a few times. J is TRBJ2-7 and V is TRBV6-2 or TRBV6-3; maybe TRBD1 (6 bases). V was shortened by 4 bases and J by 3 bases, with 16 bases between the two germline ends. The CDR3 extends over 15 amino acids. CDR1 and CDR2 from the germline V gene are MNHEY and SVGEGT. This CDR3 reads CASSSRSRDNYEQYV. The CDR3 bases are TGTGCCAGCAGTTCAAGATCCCGGGACAACTACGAGCAGTACGTC.